Each of the 29 T cell receptor gamma chains below was sequenced from the same sample in a study of Vδ1+ human thymocytes. Study-level findings and limits: Highly polyclonal TRG and TRD repertoires with Gaussian CDR3 length distributions appeared in thymus.

The template was reverse-transcribed extracted RNA. The CDR3 regions were amplified by multiplex PCR from V-gene primers to a constant-region primer. TCRdb reanalyzed the multiplex PCR reads using CATT. The sample has tens of thousands of gamma-chain clones, around a fifth seen once. What these receptors recognize is not known. The source material was Vdelta1+ gamma-delta thymocytes from the thymus. Documented subset: FACS-sorted CD3+ TCRalphabeta- TCRVdelta1+ TCRVdelta2- thymocytes. The receptors shown here come from a boy younger than two who had congenital heart surgery.

The genes are TRGV3 and TRGJ1 or TRGJ2. This CDR3 has 13 amino acids. V was clipped by 1 base and J by 6 bases; unmatched bases: 6. Germline V gene sequence: CDR1 VTNTFY, CDR2 YDVSTARD (reference sequence). Written as DNA, the CDR3 is TGTGCCACCTGGGACAGCTATTCTTATAAGAAACTCTTT. This sequence encodes CATWDSYSYKKLF.

There are a few counts of this clone. The chain couples TRGV4 to TRGJ1 or TRGJ2. CDR3 size: 12 residues. With 4 bases clipped from V and 6 bases from J, the junction kept 6 bases outside the gene matches. Germline V CDR1 and CDR2: EGSTGY, YDSYTSSV. The CDR3 nucleotides read TGTGCCACCTGGGAGTATTGTTATAAGAAACTCTTT. Its protein is CATWEYCYKKLF.

The chain recombines TRGV9 with TRGJ1 or TRGJ2. V lost 1 base and J lost 7; bases outside the gene matches: 7. From germline, CDR1 is GITISATS and CDR2 ISYDGTV (reference sequence). The CDR3 is made up of 13 amino acids. CDR3 in amino acids: CALWEVLTYKKLF. CDR3 nucleotide sequence: TGTGCCTTGTGGGAGGTCCTAACCTATAAGAAACTCTTT.

The chain has TRGV9 and TRGJ1 or TRGJ2. Germline V gives CDR1 GITISATS, CDR2 ISYDGTV (reference sequence). This CDR3 contains 13 residues. V gave up 0 bases and J gave up 6 bases; unmatched junction bases: 5. For the CDR3, the DNA is TGTGCCTTGTGGGAGGTGCCGGTTTATAAGAAACTCTTT. Its translation is CALWEVPVYKKLF.

The V and J genes are TRGV3 and TRGJ1 or TRGJ2. Germline CDR1 is VTNTFY and CDR2 is YDVSTARD (reference sequence). The CDR3 is 14 residues long. V shed 0 bases and J 6 bases; nucleotides not matched to a gene: 8. Here the CDR3 reads CATWDRQKFYKKLF. The CDR3 DNA is TGTGCCACCTGGGACAGGCAAAAATTTTATAAGAAACTCTTT.

The table lists this clone with a few counts. The same CDR3 also results from other DNA sequences found in this sample. This chain connects TRGV9 to TRGJ1 or TRGJ2. The CDR3 loop spans 14 amino acids. V shed 3 bases, J shed 0 bases, and the junction held 5 bases outside the gene matches. Germline V gene data show CDR1 as GITISATS and CDR2 as ISYDGTV (reference sequence). CDR3 bases: TGTGCCTTGTGGGAGCCTTTGAATTATTATAAGAAACTCTTT. Translating gives CALWEPLNYYKKLF.

The chain uses TRGV4 and TRGJP2. The CDR3 has 15 amino acids. The germline gives CDR1 EGSTGY, CDR2 YDSYTSSV. V gave up 4 bases and J gave up 3 bases; unmatched junction bases: 8. For the CDR3, the DNA is TGTGCCACCTGGGACCGGAGCGGTAGTGATTGGATCAAGACGTTT. Translated: CATWDRSGSDWIKTF.

As concerns this clone: Other DNA sequences in the same sample also yield this CDR3. This sequence joins TRGV4 and TRGJ1 or TRGJ2. The germline V gene encodes CDR1 EGSTGY and CDR2 YDSYTSSV. V shed 1 base, J shed 6 bases, and the junction held 9 bases outside the gene matches. The CDR3 has 14 residues. CDR3 loop: CATWDGHSCYKKLF. CDR3 in DNA: TGTGCCACCTGGGATGGTCACTCTTGTTATAAGAAACTCTTT.

Comments on this clone: With a much larger clone just one base away, this may be a read error. This rearrangement joins TRGV2 to TRGJ1 or TRGJ2. Germline CDR1 reads EGSNGY; CDR2 reads YDSYNSKV. The CDR3 runs 13 residues. CDR3 nucleotide sequence: TGTGCCACCAGGGACAGGCCGGGTTATAAGAAACTCTTT. This translates into CATRDRPGYKKLF.

This clone turned up a few times. The rearrangement joins TRGV2 to TRGJP1. After removal of 0 bases from V and 3 bases from J, the junction contained 4 bases not matched to a gene. CDR1 and CDR2 from the germline V gene are EGSNGY and YDSYNSKV. This CDR3 spans 15 amino acids. CDR3 in amino acids: CATWDGLATGWFKIF. CDR3 bases: TGTGCCACCTGGGACGGGCTGGCCACTGGTTGGTTCAAGATATTT.

The V call is TRGV4, the J call TRGJP1. Germline loops: CDR1 EGSTGY, CDR2 YDSYTSSV. CDR3 size: 15 residues. The V gene end was trimmed by 2 bases and the J gene end by 7 bases; junction bases not matched to a gene: 10. CDR3 DNA: TGTGCCACCTGGGATGTAGGGATCCTTGGTTGGTTCAAGATATTT. Translating gives CATWDVGILGWFKIF.

The rearrangement links TRGV9 to TRGJ1 or TRGJ2. With V trimmed by 3 bases and J by 3 bases, 8 bases remained unmatched. This CDR3 contains 14 residues. The germline V gene encodes CDR1 GITISATS and CDR2 ISYDGTV (reference sequence). The CDR3 reads CALWEPLPYYKKLF. CDR3 DNA sequence: TGTGCCTTGTGGGAGCCCCTGCCTTATTATAAGAAACTCTTT.

This clone turned up a few times. The rearrangement uses TRGV2 and TRGJ1 or TRGJ2. With 0 bases clipped from V and 12 bases from J, the junction kept 8 bases outside the gene matches. CDR1 and CDR2 (germline): EGSNGY, YDSYNSKV. This CDR3 region has 12 residues. The CDR3 coding sequence is TGTGCCACCTGGGACGGGCATAACGTGAAACTCTTT. Residues: CATWDGHNVKLF.

This clone was seen only a few times. The rearrangement joins TRGV9 to TRGJP. The CDR3 runs to 15 residues. The germline V gene encodes CDR1 GITISATS and CDR2 ISYDGTV (reference sequence). V gave up 10 bases and J gave up 7 bases; unmatched junction bases: 10. CDR3 loop: CAFQAGELGKKIKVF. The CDR3 nucleotides are TGTGCCTTCCAGGCTGGGGAGTTGGGCAAAAAAATCAAGGTATTT.

This chain uses TRGV3 with TRGJ1 or TRGJ2. Germline lookup yields CDR1 VTNTFY and CDR2 YDVSTARD (reference sequence). The CDR3 runs to 13 residues. J was trimmed by 11 bases and V by 2 bases; bases with no gene match: 12. CDR3 sequence reads: CATWDKSGGEKLF. The CDR3 DNA sequence: TGTGCCACCTGGGACAAGTCCGGAGGGGAGAAACTCTTT.

The chain recombines TRGV2 with TRGJ1 or TRGJ2. Germline assignment: CDR1 EGSNGY and CDR2 YDSYNSKV. The CDR3 is 14 residues long. The ends lost 0 bases at V and 6 bases at J; junction bases unmatched: 8. The CDR3: CATWDGRMTYKKLF. Here the CDR3 DNA reads TGTGCCACCTGGGACGGGCGGATGACTTATAAGAAACTCTTT.

This clone was counted between two and nine times. Other DNA sequences of this sample code for an identical CDR3. The chain recombines TRGV3 with TRGJ1 or TRGJ2. J gave up 7 bases and V 0 bases, and 6 bases lay outside the gene matches. CDR1 VTNTFY and CDR2 YDVSTARD come from the germline V gene (reference sequence). This CDR3 comprises 13 residues. The CDR3 reads CATWDRRRYKKLF. CDR3 nucleotides: TGTGCCACCTGGGACAGGCGACGGTATAAGAAACTCTTT.

The chain couples TRGV2 to TRGJ1 or TRGJ2. Germline V gene data show CDR1 as EGSNGY and CDR2 as YDSYNSKV. V shed 3 bases, J shed 3 bases, and the junction held 11 bases outside the gene matches. CDR3 length equals 15 residues. The CDR3 DNA reads TGTGCCACCTGGGACCATGGCGCGCCTTATTATAAGAAACTCTTT. Translated: CATWDHGAPYYKKLF.

This chain joins TRGV3 and TRGJ1 or TRGJ2. Germline CDR1 is VTNTFY and CDR2 is YDVSTARD (reference sequence). The CDR3 runs to 13 residues. The J segment lost 3 bases and the V segment lost 3 bases, leaving 5 bases of the junction unmatched. The CDR3 here is CATWDVPYYKKLF. The CDR3 DNA reads as TGTGCCACCTGGGACGTACCTTATTATAAGAAACTCTTT.

The rearrangement uses TRGV8 and TRGJ1 or TRGJ2. The CDR3 extends over 14 amino acids. The germline gives CDR1 VENAVY, CDR2 YDSYNSRV. Unmatched junction bases numbered 4, after V lost 2 bases and J lost 0 bases. CDR3 DNA sequence: TGTGCCACCTGGGATAATTCGAATTATTATAAGAAACTCTTT. Amino acid sequence: CATWDNSNYYKKLF.

This clone was observed a handful of times. This chain joins TRGV9 and TRGJP2. The length of the CDR3 is 11 residues. The trim removed 4 bases at V and 10 bases at J, leaving 3 bases unmatched. Per the germline V gene, CDR1 is GITISATS and CDR2 is ISYDGTV (reference sequence). CDR3 DNA: TGTGCCTTGTGGGAAGGTTGGATCAAGACGTTT. It yields the protein CALWEGWIKTF.

A word on this clone: Its ends do not fully match the called genes, so a read error is possible. The chain is built from TRGV3 and TRGJP2. The CDR3 sequence is 17 residues long. The germline CDR1 and CDR2 sequences are VTNTFY and YDVSTARD (reference sequence). The CDR3 DNA is TGTGCCACCCGGGACAGTTTTCCCACGGGTAGTGATTGGATCAAGACGTTT. As protein: CATRDSFPTGSDWIKTF.

This clone was detected a few times. This same CDR3 is encoded by further DNA sequences in the sample. The genes are TRGV4 and TRGJ1 or TRGJ2. There are 12 residues in the CDR3. V shed 2 bases, J shed 7 bases, and the junction held 5 bases outside the gene matches. CDR1 and CDR2 from the germline V gene are EGSTGY and YDSYTSSV. The CDR3 region has the DNA TGTGCCACCTGGGATGTAGGGTATAAGAAACTCTTT. The encoded protein is CATWDVGYKKLF.

Points on this clone: A clone one base away is much larger, so this may be a read error. Different DNA sequences within this sample yield the same CDR3. The chain couples TRGV9 to TRGJ1 or TRGJ2. The CDR3 is 14 amino acids. J gave up 0 bases and V 1 base, and 3 bases lay outside the gene matches. The germline gives CDR1 GITISATS, CDR2 ISYDGTV (reference sequence). In nucleotides, the CDR3 is TGTGCCTTGTGGGAGGTACAGAATTATTATAAGAAACTCTTT. It encodes CALWEVQNYYKKLF.

This chain connects TRGV5 to TRGJ1 or TRGJ2. CDR3 length equals 13 residues. The germline CDR1 and CDR2 sequences are VINAFY and YDVSNSKD. Trimming at V came to 0 bases and at J to 10 bases, leaving 9 bases not matched to a gene. The CDR3 loop reads CATWDRLGGKKLF. In nucleotides, the CDR3 is TGTGCCACCTGGGACAGGCTGGGCGGGAAGAAACTCTTT.

This clone was counted between two and nine times. An end of the junction differs from the germline gene, which may be a read error. This sample also contains other DNA sequences that code for the same CDR3. The rearrangement links TRGV9 to TRGJ1 or TRGJ2. This CDR3 contains 12 residues. Looked up from germline, CDR1 is GITISATS and CDR2 is ISYDGTV (reference sequence). The CDR3 is CALWVNDYKKLF. The CDR3 DNA reads as TGTGCCTTGTGGGTGAATGATTATAAGAAACTCTTT.

The chain carries TRGV9 and TRGJP1. Per the germline V gene, CDR1 is GITISATS and CDR2 is ISYDGTV (reference sequence). This CDR3 spans 17 amino acids. V trimming: 1 base; J trimming: 1 base; junction bases outside the gene matches: 9. For the CDR3, the DNA is TGTGCCTTGTGGGAGGTCAGCCGGGGTACCACTGGTTGGTTCAAGATATTT. This gives the protein CALWEVSRGTTGWFKIF.

The chain employs TRGV5 and TRGJ1 or TRGJ2. Germline CDR1 VINAFY, CDR2 YDVSNSKD. With 4 bases clipped from V and 4 bases from J, the junction kept 4 bases outside the gene matches. The CDR3 is 12 amino acids. CDR3 nucleotides: TGTGCCACCTGGGAGCGATATTATAAGAAACTCTTT. It yields the protein CATWERYYKKLF.

The gene calls are TRGV3 and TRGJ1 or TRGJ2. This CDR3 is 12 amino acids long. Germline loops: CDR1 VTNTFY, CDR2 YDVSTARD (reference sequence). With 1 base clipped from V and 7 bases from J, the junction kept 4 bases outside the gene matches. This CDR3 reads CATWDREYKKLF. CDR3 bases: TGTGCCACCTGGGACAGAGAATATAAGAAACTCTTT.